The 26 T cell receptor beta chains given below trace back to one sample, sequenced in a study of CD8+ T cells in alopecia areata (dated by TCRdb to the late 2010s). Library preparation was by the immunoSEQ multiplex PCR assay. RNA was extracted from all samples and reverse transcribed into cDNA as template for TCR sequencing. Sourced from immuneACCESS, this table was stored by TCRdb with only in-frame sequences that have V and J called. A share of the clones is absent; for the studies checked, an unresolved V gene accounts for under half, and the remainder has no known explanation. The sample data list 100,000 to 130,000 clones, and around 59% of these were observed just once. The ten largest clones take up 20% of the sample. Sequencing was carried out using CD8+ T cells sorted from blood. Every receptor here comes from a human donor in good health.

The CDR3 nucleotides are TGTGCCAGCAGTTCCAAAAAAACCGGGACAGGGGTGTATAGCAATCAGCCCCAGCATTTT. This translates into CASSSKKTGTGVYSNQPQHF. The chain couples TRBV28 to TRBJ1-5; 10 positions agree with TRBD1. The CDR3 totals 20 residues. Per germline, CDR1 MDHEN and CDR2 SYDVKM. V lost 4 bases, J lost 0 bases, and 15 bases stayed unmatched.

This clone was observed once. A read error may produce the germline difference seen at one junction end. The rearrangement uses TRBV2 and TRBJ2-1; 9 bases are shared with TRBD1. There are 15 residues in the CDR3. Per the germline V gene, CDR1 is SNHLY and CDR2 is FYNNEI. CDR3 in DNA: TGTGCCACCAGTCCGGGACAGGGAGCTGGGGATGAGCAGTTCTTC. Residues: CATSPGQGAGDEQFF.

This chain joins TRBV11-2 and TRBJ2-3; D is unresolved. Germline values: CDR1 SGHAT, CDR2 FQNNGV. The CDR3 consists of 12 residues. The germline V and J ends were trimmed by 5 bases and 6 bases, with 9 bases remaining between them. The CDR3 region is CASSLPWDTQYF. CDR3 in DNA: TGTGCCAGCAGCCTACCTTGGGATACGCAGTATTTT.

The V and J genes are TRBV4-1 and TRBJ2-5; 7 bases map to TRBD1. The CDR3 consists of 16 residues. From germline, CDR1 is MGHRA and CDR2 YSYEKL. The trim removed 5 bases at V and 5 bases at J, leaving 14 bases unmatched. The CDR3 is CASSYIGGLIAETQYF. CDR3 bases: TGCGCCAGCAGCTACATAGGGGGCTTAATCGCGGAGACCCAGTACTTC.

This clone was counted only a few times. The gene calls are TRBV28 and TRBJ2-7, with a weak D call TRBD2 (5 bases). Trimming took off 8 bases at V and 7 bases at J, with 18 bases between the two ends. This CDR3 has 13 residues. Germline lookup yields CDR1 MDHEN and CDR2 SYDVKM. In nucleotides, the CDR3 is TGTGCCAGCGTGGACTTTACCGGCTCAGAGCAGTACTTC. Its translation is CASVDFTGSEQYF.

This chain links TRBV4-1 with TRBJ2-1, with D perhaps matching TRBD1 or TRBD2 (5 bases each). Looked up from germline, CDR1 is MGHRA and CDR2 is YSYEKL. V lost 3 bases, J lost 14 bases, and 14 bases lay in between. The CDR3 covers 12 residues. The CDR3 loop is CASSHWGSPEFF. The CDR3 DNA sequence: TGCGCCAGCAGCCACTGGGGGTCTCCCGAGTTCTTC.

This clone was recorded a few times. This rearrangement joins TRBV29-1 to TRBJ2-5, with D hard to call. The CDR3 spans 14 residues. With 6 bases removed from V and 2 bases from J, the gap between germline ends came to 16 bases. Germline assignment: CDR1 SQVTM and CDR2 ANQGSEA. CDR3 protein: CSVMGVGLQETQYF. The CDR3, as DNA: TGCAGCGTGATGGGCGTAGGGTTACAAGAGACCCAGTACTTC.

This clone was observed a handful of times. The chain couples TRBV6-1 to TRBJ2-1; 10 bases are shared with TRBD2. J gave up 4 bases and V 1 base, and 4 bases lay outside the gene matches. The CDR3 has 16 amino acids. Germline V gene sequence: CDR1 MNHNS, CDR2 SASEGT. CDR3: CASSEVVAGGYNEQFF. The CDR3, as DNA: TGTGCCAGCAGTGAAGTCGTAGCGGGGGGATACAATGAGCAGTTCTTC.

This clone was detected a few times. The chain carries TRBV4-1 and TRBJ2-3; unclear D gene. Trimming left V 3 bases short and J 2 bases short, with 12 bases between. The CDR3 contains 15 residues. Germline V gene data show CDR1 as MGHRA and CDR2 as YSYEKL. CDR3 DNA: TGCGCCAGCAGCCAGAGCCCCGGGCCCACAGATACGCAGTATTTT. Translating gives CASSQSPGPTDTQYF.

This clone was counted only a few times. The chain has TRBV30 and TRBJ1-1; tentative D call: TRBD1 (5 bases). Per the germline V gene, CDR1 is GTSNPN and CDR2 is SVGIG (reference sequence). This CDR3 is 14 amino acids long. Trimming took 0 bases from V and 3 from J, leaving 11 bases between them. Here the CDR3 DNA reads TGTGCCTGGAGTGTAGGGGACGGTCACACTGAAGCTTTCTTT. It translates to CAWSVGDGHTEAFF.

This clone was seen only once. The chain uses TRBV4-3 and TRBJ2-5; 7 nucleotides match TRBD2. CDR1 is LGHNA, CDR2 YSLEER, per germline. V shed 1 base, J shed 2 bases, and the junction held 1 base outside the gene matches. This CDR3 is 14 amino acids long. In nucleotides, the CDR3 is TGCGCCAGCAGCCAAGTGGGAGGGCAAGAGACCCAGTACTTC. Translation gives CASSQVGGQETQYF.

V gene TRBV7-3 combines with J gene TRBJ2-7, with a tentative D call TRBD1 (6 bases). The germline V gene has CDR1 SGHTA and CDR2 FQGTGA. V lost 5 bases to trimming and J lost 0 bases, with 14 bases between them. This CDR3 has 15 amino acids. CDR3 sequence reads: CASSPGTLSSYEQYF. The DNA of the CDR3 is TGTGCCAGCAGCCCGGGGACACTATCCTCCTACGAGCAGTACTTC.

CDR3 sequence reads: CASSQEDGNSPLHF. CDR3 coding DNA: TGCGCCAGCAGCCAAGAAGACGGGAATTCACCCCTCCACTTT. The V call is TRBV4-3, the J call TRBJ1-6; D not certain. The CDR3 consists of 14 residues. CDR1 is LGHNA and CDR2 is YSLEER in the germline V gene. V gave up 0 bases and J gave up 7 bases, with 7 bases separating them.

This chain joins TRBV28 and TRBJ2-3, with 9 bases lining up with TRBD2. Trimming took 4 bases from V and 5 from J; bases not matched to a gene: 13. From germline, CDR1 is MDHEN and CDR2 SYDVKM. This CDR3 has 17 residues. CDR3 amino acids: CASSWRLTSGEKDTQYF. DNA of the CDR3: TGTGCCAGCAGTTGGCGATTGACTAGCGGCGAGAAAGATACGCAGTATTTT.

The genes are TRBV7-9 and TRBJ2-7; 7 bases match TRBD1. The junction had 13 bases not matched to a gene; V was cut back by 5 bases and J by 0 bases. Germline V CDR1 and CDR2: SEHNR, FQNEAQ (reference sequence). The CDR3 has 17 residues. CDR3 in amino acids: CASSPTSDRRHSYEQYF. The CDR3 coding sequence is TGTGCCAGCAGCCCGACGTCGGACAGGCGCCACTCCTACGAGCAGTACTTC.

The chain joins TRBV14 to TRBJ2-7; 7 nucleotides match TRBD1. The CDR3 is 15 amino acids. CDR1 and CDR2 (germline): SGHDN, FVKESK. The junction had 9 bases not matched to a gene; V was cut back by 3 bases and J by 4 bases. CDR3 region: CASSQIRGQGYEQYF. CDR3 bases: TGTGCCAGCAGCCAGATAAGGGGGCAGGGATACGAGCAGTACTTC. The variable domain in full, completed from reference TRBV14 and TRBJ2-7, reads EAGVTQFPSHSVIEKGQTVTLRCDPISGHDNLYWYRRVMGKEIKFLLHFVKESKQDESGMPNNRFLAERTGGTYSTLKVQPAELEDSGVYFCASSQIRGQGYEQYFGPGTRLTVT.

This clone was recorded only once. The chain links TRBV29-1 to TRBJ2-5, with 9 bases that match TRBD2. After removal of 3 bases from V and 0 bases from J, the junction contained 11 bases not matched to a gene. The CDR3 covers 17 residues. In germline, CDR1 is SQVTM, CDR2 ANQGSEA. CDR3 sequence reads: CSVDILSGGKYQETQYF. The CDR3 DNA is TGCAGCGTTGACATCCTGAGCGGGGGGAAGTACCAAGAGACCCAGTACTTC.

Note on this clone: The same CDR3 is also encoded by other DNA sequences in this sample. This chain links TRBV13 with TRBJ1-1; D is perhaps TRBD1 (6 bases). The CDR3 contains 18 residues. V lost 1 base and J lost 3, with 21 bases in between. CDR1 and CDR2 (germline): PRHDT, FYEKMQ (reference sequence). Here the CDR3 DNA reads TGTGCCAGCAGCTTAGTAGGGGGGCGGGGGGCGAAGTACACTGAAGCTTTCTTT. It translates to CASSLVGGRGAKYTEAFF.

This clone was observed a few times. The chain links TRBV4-1 to TRBJ2-7; no clear D gene. V shed 0 bases and J shed 2 bases, with 5 bases lying between them. Germline V gene data show CDR1 as MGHRA and CDR2 as YSYEKL. The CDR3 contains 13 residues. For the CDR3, the DNA is TGCGCCAGCAGCCAAGATGCCACCTACGAGCAGTACTTC. Translated: CASSQDATYEQYF.

V and J are TRBV5-6 and TRBJ2-7; 10 bases are shared with TRBD1. Germline lookup yields CDR1 SGHDT and CDR2 YYEEEE. The ends lost 4 bases at V and 2 bases at J; junction bases unmatched: 6. The CDR3 is 15 amino acids. CDR3 amino acids: CASSGDGTGAYEQYF. The CDR3 coding sequence is TGTGCCAGCAGCGGCGACGGGACAGGGGCCTACGAGCAGTACTTC.

J is TRBJ2-5 and V is TRBV11-1; D is uncertain. The CDR3 sequence is 13 residues long. The V end lost 6 bases, the J end lost 0 bases, and 8 bases lay between the germline ends. Looked up from germline, CDR1 is SGHAT and CDR2 is FQDESV (reference sequence). CDR3 protein: CASSYLYQETQYF. CDR3 nucleotide sequence: TGTGCCAGCAGTTACCTGTACCAAGAGACCCAGTACTTC.

This chain joins TRBV5-5 and TRBJ2-7, with D possibly TRBD1 on 5 matching bases. The ends were cut back, 4 bases at V and 5 bases at J, with 16 bases in the middle. The germline gives CDR1 SGHKS, CDR2 YYEKEE (reference sequence). CDR3 length: 14 residues. The chain's CDR3 is CASSVTALWDEQYF. Written as DNA, the CDR3 is TGTGCCAGCAGCGTGACAGCGCTGTGGGACGAGCAGTACTTC.

This chain links TRBV11-2 with TRBJ2-1; D not certain. The CDR3 consists of 13 residues. Trimming shortened V by 0 bases and J by 7 bases, and 7 bases separated the two germline ends. CDR1 is SGHAT, CDR2 FQNNGV, per germline. CDR3 amino acids: CASSLDQGNEQFF. CDR3 DNA: TGTGCCAGCAGCTTAGATCAAGGGAATGAGCAGTTCTTC.

This chain connects TRBV13 to TRBJ2-5; 7 bases are a match to TRBD2. Germline CDR1 is PRHDT and CDR2 is FYEKMQ (reference sequence). The CDR3 spans 15 residues. The J segment lost 5 bases and the V segment lost 4 bases, leaving 10 bases of the junction unmatched. The CDR3, as DNA: TGTGCCAGCAGCTCAAACCCTAGCGGATGGGAGACCCAGTACTTC. Residues: CASSSNPSGWETQYF.

This clone came up a few times. The V call is TRBV6-6, the J call TRBJ1-4, with D tentatively TRBD1 (5 bases). Germline CDR1 MNHNY, CDR2 SVGAGI (reference sequence). V gave up 0 bases and J gave up 8 bases, with 7 bases separating them. CDR3 length: 13 residues. The CDR3 sequence: CASSYSGVEKLFF. DNA for the CDR3: TGTGCCAGCAGTTACTCGGGGGTGGAAAAACTGTTTTTT.

This clone was seen a few times. The sample carries other DNA sequences with the same CDR3. The rearrangement joins TRBV27 to TRBJ2-1; 8 bases are shared with TRBD1. Germline CDR1 MNHEY, CDR2 SMNVEV (reference sequence). CDR3 length equals 15 residues. V shed 3 bases, J shed 4 bases, and the junction held 5 bases outside the gene matches. The chain's CDR3 is CASSLGTGSYNEQFF. The CDR3 nucleotides read TGTGCCAGCAGTTTGGGGACAGGATCATACAATGAGCAGTTCTTC.